This T cell receptor beta chain was sequenced for a study of cytomegalovirus exposure and HLA in healthy donors. V was clipped by 1 base and J by 1 base, with 10 bases between them. Per germline, CDR1 MNHNS and CDR2 SASEGT. This CDR3 is 15 amino acids long. The PCR had 60 Vbeta and 13 Jbeta primers. Clones were sequenced by immunoSEQ multiplex PCR, and TCRdb holds only the in-frame ones, with some missing. The sample lists some 150,000 clones, about two thirds occurring once. Source material: PBMCs. The chain recombines TRBV6-1 with TRBJ1-2; no definite D call. The sequence was collected from an older woman in good health and CMV-seropositive. CDR3 residues: CASSEGWADNYGYTF. CDR3 DNA sequence: TGTGCCAGCAGTGAAGGATGGGCCGATAACTATGGCTACACCTTC.